This entry features one T cell receptor beta chain sequence. This specimen comes from a study of blood T cell repertoires in COVID-19. At the level of the study: Spain, Italy and the United States supplied samples that represented acute and convalescent COVID-19. In each case, the material was cDNA or gDNA derived from T cells, B-cell-depleted T cells, or PBMCs.

CDR1 and CDR2 from the germline V gene are KGHSH and LQKENI. V shed 6 bases, J shed 6 bases, and the junction held 4 bases outside the gene matches. This CDR3 has 14 residues. Produced via immunoSEQ multiplex PCR; TCRdb's table is partial and in-frame only. The sample carries roughly 87,000 clones, approximately 84% recorded once. The receptor's source is a woman aged 55 to 70 with acute or convalescent COVID-19. Source material: peripheral blood. The chain employs TRBV18 and TRBJ1-4; 10 positions match TRBD1. CDR3 residues: CASSPGTGDEKLFF. CDR3 nucleotides: TGTGCCAGCTCCCCCGGGACAGGGGATGAAAAACTGTTTTTT. The complete variable domain, with remaining parts taken from reference TRBV18 and TRBJ1-4, reads NAGVMQNPRHLVRRRGQEARLRCSPMKGHSHVYWYRQLPEEGLKFMVYLQKENIIDESGMPKERFSAEFPKEGPSILRIQQVVRGDSAAYFCASSPGTGDEKLFFGSGTQLSVL.